This T cell receptor beta chain came from a study of regulatory T cells in long-lasting Graves disease. Findings and limits, study-wide: The work looked only at peripheral blood and did not look at thyroid tissue.

Per the germline V gene, CDR1 is SQVTM and CDR2 is ANQGSEA. This CDR3 has 12 residues. Trimming took 1 base from V and 6 from J; bases not matched to a gene: 1. This clonotype came up a few times. Its cognate antigen is unknown. As to time point: persistent/refractory GD, antithyroid drugs over 5 years with positive TRAb. From RNA extracted from PBMCs, the TCR library was made. The patients included were those that came from an endocrinology department in Xi'an, China. The TCR beta library used iRepertoire HTBI primers with Arm-PCR amplification of CDR3. TCRdb used MiXCR to reprocess the multiplex PCR reads, holding one entry per CDR3 protein. This sample yields about 660,000 distinct CDR3 sequences, of which around 32% are seen a single time; under 50% belongs to the top ten.

The source was peripheral blood mononuclear cells (PBMCs), collected when the disease was refractory, from a patient treated with antithyroid drugs. The chain couples TRBV29-1 to TRBJ1-2; 8 bases agree with TRBD1. The sequence derives from a female donor with Graves disease. CDR3 in DNA: TGCAGCGTTGAAGGGACAGGGAATGGCTACACCTTC. As protein: CSVEGTGNGYTF.